The TCR beta chain described here comes from a study of glioma-infiltrating T cells after dendritic cell vaccination. Up to 2 ug genomic DNA was used for TCRB CDR3 amplification. The primer mix had 60 V beta and 13 J beta primers. TCRdb's copy holds only in-frame clones and misses some; the assay was immunoSEQ multiplex PCR. The sample consists of around 67,000 clones, 81% of them appearing once. Germline V gene data show CDR1 as MNHEY and CDR2 as SVGAGI. J gave up 4 bases and V 6 bases, and 6 bases lay outside the gene matches. This CDR3 is built from 14 residues. The sequence came from a human donor with glioblastoma. The chain uses TRBV6-5 and TRBJ1-1, with 9 bases fitting TRBD1. Material: blood, obtained before dendritic cell vaccination. The CDR3 nucleotides read TGTGCCAGCAGGCCGGGACAGGGTGTCACTGAAGCTTTCTTT. It yields the protein CASRPGQGVTEAFF.